This is a list of T cell receptor beta chains from one sample in a study of OX40 agonist ivuxolimab in advanced cancers. Here immunoSEQ multiplex PCR was the method, and the copy in TCRdb shows in-frame clones only, minus some. Here the sample spans around 50,000 clones, over 75% being singletons. The source was CD4+ or CD8+ T cells sorted from blood, collected in a trial of the OX40 agonist ivuxolimab. The receptors originated from an adult with an advanced solid tumor such as melanoma, head and neck, liver or kidney cancer. Each CDR3 is given with its conserved first and last residue. The D gene is left open where the match is weak. The size entry is marked missing in some rows and otherwise reads once, few, many or a size class.

v_gene,abundance,j_gene,d_gene,CDR3aa,CDR3nt
TRBV5-1,few,TRBJ2-5,-,CASSFGTGQETQYF,TGCGCCAGCAGCTTCGGTACAGGGCAAGAGACCCAGTACTTC
TRBV2,-,TRBJ2-2,-,CASSENLLGELFF,TGTGCCAGCAGTGAGAACCTTTTAGGGGAGCTGTTTTTT
TRBV18,-,TRBJ1-6,-,CASSLTGNYNSPLHF,TGTGCCAGCTCACTAACAGGGAACTATAATTCACCCCTCCACTTT
TRBV11-3,-,TRBJ2-5,TRBD2,CASSSGGGKETQYF,TGTGCCAGCAGCTCTGGCGGGGGGAAAGAGACCCAGTACTTC
TRBV7-6,-,TRBJ2-7,TRBD2,CASSLASAGGDYEQYF,TGTGCCAGCAGCTTAGCGAGCGCGGGGGGGGACTACGAGCAGTACTTC
TRBV5-4,-,TRBJ2-7,-,CASSGGAGEQYF,TGTGCCAGCAGCGGGGGGGCGGGTGAGCAGTACTTC
TRBV19,-,TRBJ1-5,-,CASSINRGNQPQHF,TGTGCCAGTAGTATTAACCGAGGAAATCAGCCCCAGCATTTT
TRBV11-3,-,TRBJ1-4,-,CASSLGAGKANEKLFF,TGTGCCAGCAGCTTAGGAGCAGGCAAGGCTAATGAAAAACTGTTTTTT
TRBV19,once,TRBJ2-3,TRBD1,CASRKDRADTQYF,TGTGCCAGTAGGAAGGACAGGGCAGATACGCAGTATTTT
TRBV5-4,-,TRBJ2-3,TRBD2,CASSLAAGGSTDTQYF,TGTGCCAGCAGCTTGGCGGCGGGGGGAAGCACAGATACGCAGTATTTT
TRBV28,-,TRBJ1-1,TRBD1,CASSLDRGLIGTEAFF,TGTGCCAGCAGTTTGGACAGGGGGCTCATAGGCACTGAAGCTTTCTTT
TRBV7-2,-,TRBJ2-7,TRBD1,CASSLGQSLNEQYF,TGTGCCAGCAGCTTGGGACAGTCCCTGAACGAGCAGTACTTC
TRBV6-1,once,TRBJ1-6,-,CASTTGWNSPLHF,TGTGCCAGCACAACAGGGTGGAATTCACCCCTCCACTTT
TRBV7-3,-,TRBJ2-1,TRBD1,CASSLGTGNYNEQFF,TGTGCCAGCAGCTTAGGGACAGGGAACTACAATGAGCAGTTCTTC
TRBV14,-,TRBJ2-3,-,CASSQPLGTQYF,TGTGCCAGCAGCCAGCCACTTGGTACGCAGTATTTT
TRBV6-1,-,TRBJ1-3,-,CASEVSGNTIYF,TGTGCCAGCGAGGTGTCTGGAAACACCATATATTTT
TRBV2,-,TRBJ2-6,-,CASSVEARGAGANVLTF,TGTGCCAGCAGTGTAGAGGCGAGGGGAGCTGGGGCCAACGTCCTGACTTTC
TRBV19,-,TRBJ1-5,-,CASSMGSGGYQPQHF,TGTGCCAGTAGTATGGGGTCCGGAGGCTACCAGCCCCAGCATTTT
TRBV13,few,TRBJ1-2,-,CASSLERDRGRGYGYTF,TGTGCCAGCAGCCTCGAAAGGGACCGGGGGAGAGGCTATGGCTACACCTTC
TRBV5-4,once,TRBJ1-4,-,CASSSTVAVGEKLFF,TGTGCCAGCAGCTCTACAGTGGCTGTTGGTGAAAAACTGTTTTTT
TRBV4-2,-,TRBJ2-1,TRBD1,CASRGDRGKVNEQFF,TGTGCCAGCAGAGGAGACAGGGGAAAGGTGAATGAGCAGTTCTTC
TRBV7-8,-,TRBJ2-5,-,CASSPLRSTPGPSKETQYF,TGTGCCAGCAGCCCGCTACGTTCGACTCCTGGCCCCTCAAAAGAGACCCAGTACTTC
TRBV4-2,-,TRBJ1-3,-,CASRTVEGVTGNTIYF,TGTGCCAGCAGAACTGTAGAGGGGGTGACTGGAAACACCATATATTTT
TRBV11-3,-,TRBJ2-1,TRBD1,CASSWGTGALSEQFF,TGTGCCAGCAGCTGGGGGACAGGCGCACTTTCTGAGCAGTTCTTC
TRBV18,-,TRBJ1-2,-,CASSPGDLYGYTF,TGTGCCAGCTCACCAGGGGATCTCTATGGCTACACCTTC
TRBV11-3,-,TRBJ2-5,TRBD2,CASRRSGTWETQYF,TGTGCCAGTCGCCGCAGCGGGACCTGGGAGACCCAGTACTTC
TRBV5-1,-,TRBJ2-5,-,CASGFDRPAGETQYF,TGCGCCAGCGGGTTTGACAGGCCAGCAGGGGAGACCCAGTACTTC
TRBV5-1,-,TRBJ1-3,TRBD1,CASSLDPGGNTIYF,TGCGCCAGCAGCTTGGACCCAGGGGGGAACACCATATATTTT
TRBV7-2,-,TRBJ1-1,-,CASSLVSGSTEAFF,TGTGCCAGCAGCTTAGTATCAGGGAGCACTGAAGCTTTCTTT
TRBV5-1,-,TRBJ2-5,-,CASSFKSVETQYF,TGCGCCAGCAGCTTTAAGTCAGTAGAGACCCAGTACTTC
TRBV6-5,-,TRBJ2-1,TRBD2,CASRTGGTFNEQFF,TGTGCCAGCAGAACGGGGGGGACGTTCAATGAGCAGTTCTTC
TRBV2,-,TRBJ2-3,TRBD1,CASSEGQRRATQYF,TGTGCCAGCAGTGAGGGACAGAGAAGGGCTACGCAGTATTTT
TRBV10-3,-,TRBJ1-1,-,CAISVAQVNTEAFF,TGTGCCATCAGTGTAGCACAGGTGAACACTGAAGCTTTCTTT
TRBV5-1,-,TRBJ2-5,TRBD2,CASKTELANQETQYF,TGCGCCAGCAAGACGGAACTAGCGAATCAAGAGACCCAGTACTTC
TRBV6-1,-,TRBJ1-2,TRBD1,CASSEGDSNYGYTF,TGTGCCAGCAGTGAAGGGGACAGTAACTATGGCTACACCTTC
TRBV5-1,-,TRBJ2-7,TRBD1,CASSAAPGTGSYEQYF,TGCGCCAGCTCAGCCGCACCCGGGACAGGGTCTTACGAGCAGTACTTC
TRBV10-1,medium-sized,TRBJ2-7,TRBD1,CASSEPGQPYEQYF,TGCGCCAGCAGCGAACCGGGACAGCCCTACGAGCAGTACTTC
TRBV28,-,TRBJ2-5,TRBD2,CASTKSLAGGQETQYF,TGTGCCAGCACCAAATCACTAGCGGGGGGGCAAGAGACCCAGTACTTC
TRBV10-3,-,TRBJ1-3,-,CAISPDRSSGNTIYF,TGTGCCATCAGCCCCGACAGGAGCTCTGGAAACACCATATATTTT
TRBV7-9,-,TRBJ1-3,TRBD1,CASSAPGTVGNTIYF,TGTGCCAGCAGCGCCCCCGGGACAGTCGGAAACACCATATATTTT
TRBV19,-,TRBJ2-5,TRBD2,CATTTSGGAMETQYF,TGTGCCACCACGACTAGCGGGGGGGCAATGGAGACCCAGTACTTC
TRBV19,-,TRBJ2-1,TRBD1,CASSIGTGQYNEQFF,TGTGCCAGTAGTATTGGAACGGGACAGTACAATGAGCAGTTCTTC
TRBV6-1,few,TRBJ2-6,-,CASTGPSSGANVLTF,TGTGCCAGCACGGGACCGAGCTCTGGGGCCAACGTCCTGACTTTC
TRBV6-1,-,TRBJ1-1,-,CASRLLRMNTEAFF,TGTGCCAGCAGGCTCCTCAGGATGAACACTGAAGCTTTCTTT
TRBV28,-,TRBJ2-1,TRBD2,CASTSAGETSSYNEQFF,TGTGCCAGCACCTCGGCGGGAGAGACTAGCAGCTACAATGAGCAGTTCTTC
TRBV21-1,few,TRBJ2-7,-,CASGPDTRSYEQYF,TGTGCCAGCGGGCCCGATACTCGCTCCTACGAGCAGTACTTC
TRBV5-1,few,TRBJ2-7,TRBD1,CASSPLGQGPREQYF,TGCGCCAGCAGCCCTTTGGGACAGGGGCCCCGGGAGCAGTACTTC
TRBV11-2,-,TRBJ2-1,-,CASSLDPARNEQFF,TGTGCCAGCAGCTTAGATCCAGCTAGGAATGAGCAGTTCTTC
TRBV11-3,-,TRBJ2-1,TRBD1,CASSLAQGSFEQFF,TGTGCCAGCAGCCTAGCACAGGGGTCGTTTGAGCAGTTCTTC
TRBV6-5,-,TRBJ2-3,-,CASRVTGTQRDTQYF,TGTGCCAGCAGGGTAACCGGGACACAGAGAGATACGCAGTATTTT
TRBV6-6,-,TRBJ2-7,-,CASSSYYEQYF,TGTGCCAGCAGTTCTTACTACGAGCAGTACTTC
TRBV7-6,-,TRBJ2-3,-,CASSSTGRRARTDTQYF,TGTGCCAGCAGCTCGACGGGTCGCCGGGCCCGCACAGATACGCAGTATTTT
TRBV5-1,-,TRBJ2-7,-,CASSLLQGPNYEQYF,TGCGCCAGCAGCTTGCTGCAGGGACCGAATTACGAGCAGTACTTC